The clone carrying this TCR beta chain appeared once. Its specificity is unknown. The CDR3 covers 11 residues. V shed 5 bases and J shed 4 bases, with 5 bases lying between them. The V gene's germline CDR1 is LNHDA and CDR2 SQIVND (reference sequence). This sample is drawn from a study of beta chain features in type 1 diabetes. By way of CD45RO/CCR7/CD25/CD127/CD95/CD27, the CD4+ regulatory, stem cell-like memory, central memory and naive cells were sorted. The authors reverse transcribed all of the isolated RNA, so sequencing captured expressed TCRB transcripts. Data came from immunoSEQ multiplex PCR; TCRdb stores just in-frame clones and leaves some out. The sample lists roughly 350,000 clones, 11% seen once, with about 0.015% in the top ten. The study's findings and limits: Shorter templates might be favored by PCR, and equally so in patients and in controls.

This chain uses TRBV19 with TRBJ2-5; unclear D gene. Specimen: naive CD4+ T cells from blood. The receptor was derived from a woman aged 25 to 39 in good health. The CDR3 protein is CASSGRETQYF. CDR3 DNA: TGTGCCAGTAGTGGTAGAGAGACCCAGTACTTC.